What follows are 26 T cell receptor beta chains derived from one specimen sequenced in a study of cytomegalovirus exposure and HLA in healthy donors. Some clones are missing from TCRdb's copy, which holds only in-frame ones; the method was immunoSEQ multiplex PCR. The data show 110,000 or so clones, 86% seen once. Sequencing was done on a sample of PBMCs. The receptors were sampled from a young man in good health and CMV-seronegative.

This clone was recorded once. J is TRBJ1-1 and V is TRBV14; 8 nucleotides match TRBD1. V was pared by 4 bases and J by 5 bases, with 9 bases of the junction left unmatched. Germline V gene data show CDR1 as SGHDN and CDR2 as FVKESK. CDR3 length: 15 amino acids. This chain's CDR3 is CASSPTDRVGTEAFF. For the CDR3, the DNA is TGTGCCAGCAGCCCCACGGACAGGGTTGGGACTGAAGCTTTCTTT.

The rearrangement joins TRBV19 to TRBJ1-2; 7 positions match TRBD1. V shed 7 bases and J 8 bases; nucleotides not matched to a gene: 19. The CDR3 covers 16 residues. CDR1 and CDR2 from the germline V gene are LNHDA and SQIVND (reference sequence). The CDR3 DNA follows: TGTGCCAGTACTTTGGTCCCGGGACAGCGCCGGTTGGGCTACACCTTC. Translation: CASTLVPGQRRLGYTF.

This clone occurred once. The rearrangement links TRBV29-1 to TRBJ1-1; D gene uncertain. CDR1 and CDR2 from the germline V gene are SQVTM and ANQGSEA. CDR3 length equals 12 residues. The V and J ends lost 1 base and 2 bases respectively, with 5 bases between them. CDR3 in amino acids: CSVEGGNTEAFF. The CDR3 bases are TGCAGCGTTGAAGGAGGCAACACTGAAGCTTTCTTT. Using reference TRBV29-1 and TRBJ1-1 for the parts outside the CDR3, the full variable domain is SAVISQKPSRDICQRGTSLTIQCQVDSQVTMMFWYRQQPGQSLTLIATANQGSEATYESGFVIDKFPISRPNLTFSTLTVSNMSPEDSSIYLCSVEGGNTEAFFGQGTRLTVV.

This chain uses TRBV2 with TRBJ1-2; TRBD1 agrees at 7 bases. CDR1 and CDR2 from the germline V gene are SNHLY and FYNNEI. CDR3 length: 15 amino acids. Unmatched junction bases numbered 9, after V lost 4 bases and J lost 4 bases. The CDR3 region is CASSGIVQGPYGYTF. Here the CDR3 DNA reads TGTGCCAGCAGTGGGATAGTACAGGGGCCCTATGGCTACACCTTC.

The chain joins TRBV29-1 to TRBJ1-2; 10 bases match TRBD1. Germline loops: CDR1 SQVTM, CDR2 ANQGSEA. CDR3 length: 13 amino acids. J was trimmed by 8 bases and V by 7 bases; bases with no gene match: 10. In DNA form, the CDR3 reads TGCAGCGCAGGTCTGGGACAGGGGAACGGCTACACCTTC. Amino acids: CSAGLGQGNGYTF. The full variable domain, in which reference TRBV29-1 and TRBJ1-2 provide the parts outside the CDR3, is SAVISQKPSRDICQRGTSLTIQCQVDSQVTMMFWYRQQPGQSLTLIATANQGSEATYESGFVIDKFPISRPNLTFSTLTVSNMSPEDSSIYLCSAGLGQGNGYTFGSGTRLTVV.

The chain employs TRBV28 and TRBJ2-2, with 13 bases matching TRBD2. The ends lost 3 bases at V and 6 bases at J; junction bases unmatched: 7. CDR1 and CDR2 (germline): MDHEN, SYDVKM. The CDR3 loop spans 17 amino acids. The CDR3 protein is CASSFWKLAGGPGELFF. CDR3 nucleotide sequence: TGTGCCAGCAGTTTTTGGAAACTAGCGGGAGGGCCCGGGGAGCTGTTTTTT.

The chain recombines TRBV4-1 with TRBJ2-1; D may be TRBD1 (6 bases). Germline CDR1 MGHRA, CDR2 YSYEKL. This CDR3 is 12 amino acids long. The V end was cut by 4 bases, the J end by 10 bases, with 11 bases between. CDR3 DNA: TGCGCCAGCAGCCCGATGGGGGCGGAGCAGTTCTTC. Protein sequence: CASSPMGAEQFF.

The chain employs TRBV30 and TRBJ2-7; TRBD2 matches at 7 bases. The length of the CDR3 is 12 residues. In germline, CDR1 is GTSNPN, CDR2 SVGIG (reference sequence). The V segment lost 5 bases and the J segment 7 bases; nucleotides outside the gene matches: 8. The CDR3 sequence: CAWERGAGEQYF. The DNA of the CDR3 is TGTGCCTGGGAAAGGGGAGCGGGAGAGCAGTACTTC.

V and J are TRBV10-2 and TRBJ1-5; 7 positions agree with TRBD1. V was pared by 8 bases and J by 3 bases, with 4 bases of the junction left unmatched. Germline CDR1 reads WSHSY; CDR2 reads SAAADI. There are 13 residues in the CDR3. This CDR3 is CASRDSPNQPQHF. CDR3 sequence (DNA): TGCGCCAGCCGGGACAGTCCCAATCAGCCCCAGCATTTT.

The chain recombines TRBV6-1 with TRBJ2-5; 8 nucleotides agree with TRBD1. The CDR3 runs to 15 residues. V shed 0 bases, J shed 5 bases, and the junction held 5 bases outside the gene matches. Germline V CDR1 and CDR2: MNHNS, SASEGT. CDR3 DNA: TGTGCCAGCAGTGAAGCCGTGGGACAGGCGGAGACCCAGTACTTC. This sequence encodes CASSEAVGQAETQYF.

This chain links TRBV5-1 with TRBJ2-2, with 9 bases that match TRBD2. The CDR3 contains 16 residues. Germline V gives CDR1 SGHRS, CDR2 YFSETQ. The V and J ends lost 0 bases and 3 bases, in that order; junction bases with no gene match: 3. The DNA for the CDR3 is TGCGCCAGCAGCTTGGTGGTAGCGGGGGACACCGGGGAGCTGTTTTTT. Translating it yields CASSLVVAGDTGELFF.

The rearrangement links TRBV25-1 to TRBJ2-2; TRBD2 aligns across 7 bases. This CDR3 is built from 15 residues. Trimming cost V 7 bases and J 4 bases; bases outside gene matches: 9. The germline gives CDR1 MGHDK, CDR2 SYGVNS. The chain's CDR3 is CASTDWRERTGELFF. The CDR3 DNA follows: TGTGCCAGCACCGACTGGCGGGAGCGCACCGGGGAGCTGTTTTTT.

This chain links TRBV4-2 with TRBJ2-1, with D unresolved. V was cut by 4 bases and J by 0 bases, with 13 bases left in between. Germline V gene data show CDR1 as LGHNA and CDR2 as YNFKEQ. This CDR3 has 16 residues. Here the CDR3 DNA reads TGTGCCAGCAGCCCCCCATTGGGCAGCTCCTACAATGAGCAGTTCTTC. It yields the protein CASSPPLGSSYNEQFF.

This chain joins TRBV5-6 and TRBJ2-7; TRBD2 agrees at 8 bases. Trimming took 2 bases from V and 0 from J; bases not matched to a gene: 7. Germline CDR1 SGHDT, CDR2 YYEEEE. This CDR3 is built from 16 residues. The CDR3 is CASSFLSGGSSYEQYF. In DNA, the CDR3 is TGTGCCAGCAGCTTCTTAAGCGGGGGTTCCTCCTACGAGCAGTACTTC.

CDR3 sequence (DNA): TGTGCCAGCATTTTTAGCGGAGGGGCCTACGAGCAGTACTTC. Its protein product is CASIFSGGAYEQYF. The chain carries TRBV6-1 and TRBJ2-7, with D possibly matching TRBD2 (6 bases). Trimming shortened V by 7 bases and J by 2 bases, and 15 bases separated the two germline ends. In germline, CDR1 is MNHNS, CDR2 SASEGT. The CDR3 sequence is 14 residues long.

This clone was seen only once. The chain employs TRBV19 and TRBJ1-5, with TRBD1 matching 10 bases. After removal of 3 bases from V and 5 bases from J, the junction contained 1 base not matched to a gene. In germline, CDR1 is LNHDA, CDR2 SQIVND (reference sequence). The CDR3 sequence is 14 residues long. Here the CDR3 reads CASSIGQGDQPQHF. CDR3 DNA: TGTGCCAGTAGTATCGGACAGGGGGATCAGCCCCAGCATTTT.

V is TRBV19 and J is TRBJ2-7; 11 bases are a match to TRBD2. Germline lookup yields CDR1 LNHDA and CDR2 SQIVND (reference sequence). After removal of 3 bases from V and 6 bases from J, the junction contained 7 bases not matched to a gene. The CDR3 totals 15 residues. CDR3 coding DNA: TGTGCCAGTAGTATGGCACTAGCGGGAGTTAGCGAGCAGTACTTC. Translating gives CASSMALAGVSEQYF.

This clone was detected once. The J gene is TRBJ2-6, the V gene TRBV27, with TRBD1 matching 7 bases. The CDR3 covers 18 residues. Losses at the gene ends were 5 bases for V and 0 bases for J; bases not matched to a gene: 10. Germline CDR1 MNHEY, CDR2 SMNVEV (reference sequence). Here the CDR3 reads CASSGHRGMGSGANVLTF. DNA of the CDR3: TGTGCCAGCAGTGGACACAGGGGTATGGGCTCTGGGGCCAACGTCCTGACTTTC.

The chain joins TRBV19 to TRBJ2-7; 10 bases line up with TRBD1. V shed 3 bases, J shed 6 bases, and the junction held 8 bases outside the gene matches. The CDR3 covers 15 residues. Germline V lookup: CDR1 LNHDA, CDR2 SQIVND (reference sequence). The CDR3 DNA reads TGTGCCAGTAGTATTCCGTGGGACAGGGGTGGCGAGCAGTACTTC. Its translation: CASSIPWDRGGEQYF. The full variable domain, in which reference TRBV19 and TRBJ2-7 provide the parts outside the CDR3, is DGGITQSPKYLFRKEGQNVTLSCEQNLNHDAMYWYRQDPGQGLRLIYYSQIVNDFQKGDIAEGYSVSREKKESFPLTVTSAQKNPTAFYLCASSIPWDRGGEQYFGPGTRLTVT.

J is TRBJ1-1 and V is TRBV6-5, with 9 bases identical to TRBD1. This CDR3 has 16 amino acids. J was trimmed by 7 bases and V by 2 bases; bases with no gene match: 11. Germline CDR1 reads MNHEY; CDR2 reads SVGAGI. The CDR3 is CASSYPEGQGRDEAFF. The CDR3 bases are TGTGCCAGCAGTTACCCCGAAGGACAGGGGCGTGATGAAGCTTTCTTT.

This clone was seen only a few times. The rearrangement uses TRBV6-5 and TRBJ2-7; no clear D. Between the trimmed V and J ends, which lost 5 bases and 3 bases, there was a span of 11 bases. The V gene's germline CDR1 is MNHEY and CDR2 SVGAGI. The CDR3 sequence is 13 residues long. CDR3 amino acids: CASSQLRHYEQYF. CDR3 bases: TGTGCCAGCAGTCAGCTCAGACACTACGAGCAGTACTTC.

J is TRBJ1-2 and V is TRBV30, with 7 bases aligning to TRBD1. Trimming at V came to 1 base and at J to 2 bases, leaving 10 bases not matched to a gene. CDR3 length: 16 residues. Germline V gene data show CDR1 as GTSNPN and CDR2 as SVGIG (reference sequence). The DNA of the CDR3 is TGTGCCTGGAGTGAGAGGCTCGGACAGGCGAACTATGGCTACACCTTC. Residues: CAWSERLGQANYGYTF.

The chain is built from TRBV5-1 and TRBJ2-7; 7 positions match TRBD1. Germline CDR1 and CDR2: SGHRS and YFSETQ. The V segment lost 3 bases and the J segment 12 bases; nucleotides outside the gene matches: 12. The length of the CDR3 is 13 residues. The CDR3 DNA is TGCGCCAGCAGCTCTCCTGACAGGGAACGATCGTACTTC. This sequence encodes CASSSPDRERSYF.

The chain is built from TRBV9 and TRBJ1-3, with D possibly TRBD1 on 5 matching bases. Trimming took 0 bases from V and 2 from J, leaving 21 bases between them. The CDR3 consists of 19 residues. Germline V gene data show CDR1 as SGDLS and CDR2 as YYNGEE. The CDR3 DNA is TGTGCCAGCAGCGTAGCTACTCGACGGGGGACTGGGACTGGAAACACCATATATTTT. Protein: CASSVATRRGTGTGNTIYF.

The chain couples TRBV11-3 to TRBJ2-1; a possible D gene is TRBD1 (5 bases). In germline, CDR1 is SGHNT, CDR2 YENEEA. V lost 5 bases, J lost 1 base, and 9 bases lay in between. This CDR3 is 14 amino acids long. CDR3 region: CASSDGQSYNEQFF. CDR3 DNA sequence: TGTGCCAGCAGCGACGGACAATCCTACAATGAGCAGTTCTTC.

The V call is TRBV7-2, the J call TRBJ1-4; 9 nucleotides agree with TRBD1. Germline V gene data show CDR1 as SGHTA and CDR2 as FQGNSA. CDR3 length equals 15 residues. J was trimmed by 10 bases and V by 1 base; bases with no gene match: 7. As DNA, the CDR3 is TGTGCCAGCAGCTTAGGGGGACAGGGATATGGAAAACTGTTTTTT. Amino acids: CASSLGGQGYGKLFF.